This passage covers 32 T cell receptor beta chains from one sample sequenced in a study of blood T cell repertoires in COVID-19. Produced via immunoSEQ multiplex PCR; TCRdb's table is partial and in-frame only. Among 250,000 to 350,000 clones listed, over 75% were seen once. Material for sequencing was peripheral blood. These receptors all come from a woman in her fifties or sixties who had recovered from COVID-19.

The chain combines TRBV6-6 with TRBJ2-1; tentatively, D is TRBD2 (6 bases). The germline CDR1 and CDR2 sequences are MNHNY and SVGAGI (reference sequence). V lost 2 bases and J lost 8, with 13 bases in between. The length of the CDR3 is 14 residues. Written as DNA, the CDR3 is TGTGCCAGCAGTTACGGCCTAGCGTCTGATGAGCAGTTCTTC. Its translation is CASSYGLASDEQFF.

The rearrangement joins TRBV7-3 to TRBJ2-2; D possibly corresponds to TRBD2 (5 bases). This CDR3 is 16 amino acids long. Germline V CDR1 and CDR2: SGHTA, FQGTGA. Trimming cost V 5 bases and J 5 bases, with 18 bases left between them. The CDR3 DNA reads as TGTGCCAGCAGCCCTAGAGTCGGGGATGTTACCGGGGAGCTGTTTTTT. Translation gives CASSPRVGDVTGELFF.

This clone was seen only once. The chain uses TRBV7-6 and TRBJ2-3, with D unresolved. With 3 bases removed from V and 1 base from J, the gap between germline ends came to 8 bases. This CDR3 region has 14 residues. Germline-derived CDR1 and CDR2 are SGHVS and FNYEAQ. CDR3 loop: CASSFGGGTDTQYF. The CDR3 DNA sequence: TGTGCCAGCAGCTTCGGCGGCGGCACAGATACGCAGTATTTT.

The CDR3 reads CAISTGRDTQYF. The CDR3 DNA sequence: TGTGCCATCAGTACAGGGAGGGACACGCAGTATTTT. The rearrangement links TRBV10-3 to TRBJ2-3, with D maybe TRBD2 (7 bases). Deletions cut 5 bases from V and 9 bases from J, with 12 bases between. CDR3 size: 12 residues. Per germline, CDR1 ENHRY and CDR2 SYGVKD.

The chain carries TRBV12-5 and TRBJ2-1; 8 nucleotides line up with TRBD2. The junction had 4 bases not matched to a gene; V was cut back by 2 bases and J by 4 bases. This CDR3 comprises 15 residues. CDR1 LGHNT and CDR2 FRNRAP come from the germline V gene. The CDR3 loop is CASGLSAGGYNEQFF. The CDR3 bases are TGTGCTAGTGGTTTGTCGGCGGGAGGTTACAATGAGCAGTTCTTC.

The chain carries TRBV6-2 or TRBV6-3 and TRBJ2-4; no firm D call. V was shortened by 7 bases and J by 3 bases, with 13 bases between the two germline ends. This CDR3 contains 14 residues. Germline CDR1 is MNHEY and CDR2 is SVGEGT. The CDR3 protein is CASNPGLNKNIQYF. The DNA of the CDR3 is TGTGCCAGCAACCCCGGGTTGAACAAAAACATTCAGTACTTC.

This sequence joins TRBV7-2 and TRBJ1-5; a weak D match, TRBD1 (6 bases). This CDR3 is 15 amino acids long. The V gene lost 4 bases and the J gene lost 4 bases, with 14 bases spanning the gap. The germline V gene has CDR1 SGHTA and CDR2 FQGNSA. CDR3 nucleotides: TGTGCCAGCAGCTCTACAGGGCTCGGGAATCAGCCCCAGCATTTT. The encoded protein is CASSSTGLGNQPQHF.

The table lists this clone with a few counts. The V call is TRBV6-5, the J call TRBJ2-7; maybe TRBD2 (5 bases). Germline CDR1 reads MNHEY; CDR2 reads SVGAGI. There are 13 residues in the CDR3. The ends were cut back, 0 bases at V and 3 bases at J, with 6 bases in the middle. In DNA, the CDR3 is TGTGCCAGCAGTTACTCGGGAGACTACGAGCAGTACTTC. Protein: CASSYSGDYEQYF.

The count of this clone is one. The chain is built from TRBV18 and TRBJ1-5; TRBD1 is a possible D gene (6 bases). V was pared by 5 bases and J by 2 bases, with 13 bases between. The CDR3 totals 15 residues. Germline assignment: CDR1 KGHSH and CDR2 LQKENI. The CDR3 reads CASSSTGSGNQPQHF. For the CDR3, the DNA is TGTGCCAGCTCATCGACAGGCTCTGGCAATCAGCCCCAGCATTTT.

The count of this clone is one. The chain couples TRBV10-3 to TRBJ1-5; D is undetermined. Germline V gives CDR1 ENHRY, CDR2 SYGVKD. The CDR3 spans 13 residues. V lost 6 bases, J lost 7 bases, and 13 bases lay in between. The CDR3 coding sequence is TGTGCCATCAGCCCTGCCCCGGGACAGCCCCAGCATTTT. Amino acid sequence: CAISPAPGQPQHF.

V gene TRBV11-2 combines with J gene TRBJ2-7; 7 positions match TRBD2. The CDR3 runs 14 residues. The V segment lost 6 bases and the J segment 4 bases; nucleotides outside the gene matches: 9. In germline, CDR1 is SGHAT, CDR2 FQNNGV. CDR3 bases: TGTGCCAGCAGGACCGGGACTAAGTCTTACGAGCAGTACTTC. Translation gives CASRTGTKSYEQYF.

The chain joins TRBV7-2 to TRBJ1-5; D is uncertain. The V gene lost 1 base and the J gene lost 7 bases, with 14 bases spanning the gap. CDR3 length equals 15 residues. The germline V gene has CDR1 SGHTA and CDR2 FQGNSA. CDR3 coding DNA: TGTGCCAGCAGCTTAGGAGGGATAGGTGAACAGCCCCAGCATTTT. Its translation: CASSLGGIGEQPQHF. The full variable domain, with the rest looked up from reference TRBV7-2 and TRBJ1-5, is GAGVSQSPSNKVTEKGKDVELRCDPISGHTALYWYRQSLGQGLEFLIYFQGNSAPDKSGLPSDRFSAERTGGSVSTLTIQRTQQEDSAVYLCASSLGGIGEQPQHFGDGTRLSIL.

This clone has just one count. The chain couples TRBV6-5 to TRBJ2-1, with TRBD1 matching 9 bases. This CDR3 has 15 amino acids. The germline V gene has CDR1 MNHEY and CDR2 SVGAGI. The V segment lost 5 bases and the J segment 4 bases; nucleotides outside the gene matches: 6. The CDR3 here is CASSPDRGLYNEQFF. DNA of the CDR3: TGTGCCAGCAGTCCGGACAGGGGACTTTACAATGAGCAGTTCTTC.

This chain joins TRBV5-1 and TRBJ1-6; weak D call: TRBD1 (6 bases). CDR3 length: 14 residues. Germline V gene data show CDR1 as SGHRS and CDR2 as YFSETQ. V was cut by 4 bases and J by 10 bases, with 15 bases left in between. The CDR3: CASSLQGPISPLHF. CDR3 sequence (DNA): TGCGCCAGCAGCCTACAGGGACCCATATCACCCCTCCACTTT.

The chain is built from TRBV19 and TRBJ1-5; no clear D gene. The CDR3 totals 12 residues. Germline values: CDR1 LNHDA, CDR2 SQIVND (reference sequence). Trimming took 6 bases from V and 9 from J, leaving 12 bases between them. The CDR3 coding sequence is TGTGCCAGTAGGCGCGCCGTTGGGCCCCAGCATTTT. It codes for CASRRAVGPQHF.

The chain joins TRBV7-9 to TRBJ2-7; a weak D match, TRBD1 (5 bases). Germline V CDR1 and CDR2: SEHNR, FQNEAQ (reference sequence). V was clipped by 1 base and J by 2 bases, with 12 bases between them. The CDR3 has 15 amino acids. The CDR3 spells CASSLETVEPYEQYF. In nucleotides, the CDR3 is TGTGCCAGCAGCTTAGAGACAGTCGAGCCCTACGAGCAGTACTTC.

The chain links TRBV6-5 to TRBJ1-1; D gene uncertain. The V end lost 10 bases, the J end lost 4 bases, and 16 bases lay between the germline ends. Per germline, CDR1 MNHEY and CDR2 SVGAGI. This CDR3 comprises 13 residues. The CDR3, as DNA: TGTGCCACCCAGACGCCCGGAGGCACTGAAGCTTTCTTT. Its translation is CATQTPGGTEAFF.

The chain couples TRBV28 to TRBJ2-5; D may be TRBD2 (7 bases). V was shortened by 3 bases and J by 5 bases, with 16 bases between the two germline ends. From germline, CDR1 is MDHEN and CDR2 SYDVKM. This CDR3 is 15 amino acids long. DNA for the CDR3: TGTGCCAGCAGTTTTGGGGGGGGCTCAAGCGAGACCCAGTACTTC. This encodes CASSFGGGSSETQYF.

This sequence joins TRBV11-2 and TRBJ1-2; TRBD1 is a possible D gene (6 bases). CDR1 and CDR2 from the germline V gene are SGHAT and FQNNGV. The CDR3 spans 13 residues. Trimming shortened V by 5 bases and J by 6 bases, and 13 bases separated the two germline ends. The CDR3 nucleotides are TGTGCCAGCAGCGTAACAGGGCGAAATGGCTACACCTTC. It translates to CASSVTGRNGYTF.

J is TRBJ1-2 and V is TRBV6-6; D unresolved. Per the germline V gene, CDR1 is MNHNY and CDR2 is SVGAGI (reference sequence). V lost 6 bases and J 4 bases, leaving 21 bases between the germline ends. The CDR3 runs 16 residues. CDR3 DNA: TGTGCCAGCAGCACCCCCGGGAGGGCAACTTTCTATGGCTACACCTTC. This gives the protein CASSTPGRATFYGYTF.

This clone was recorded a few times. This chain connects TRBV4-3 to TRBJ1-4, with 9 nucleotides matching TRBD1. The CDR3 runs 15 residues. J was trimmed by 8 bases and V by 6 bases; bases with no gene match: 10. In germline, CDR1 is LGHNA, CDR2 YSLEER. The CDR3 protein is CASSSGQGREEKLFF. CDR3 in DNA: TGCGCCAGCAGTTCGGGACAGGGTCGGGAGGAAAAACTGTTTTTT.

This chain joins TRBV11-2 and TRBJ2-1; 9 nucleotides agree with TRBD2. The CDR3 runs 14 residues. J was trimmed by 8 bases and V by 1 base; bases with no gene match: 3. Germline loops: CDR1 SGHAT, CDR2 FQNNGV. In DNA, the CDR3 is TGTGCCAGCAGCTTAGGCGGGAGGGCCTATGAGCAGTTCTTC. It specifies CASSLGGRAYEQFF.

The chain carries TRBV5-6 and TRBJ1-2; 11 positions match TRBD1. The CDR3 covers 14 residues. Trimming at V came to 3 bases and at J to 7 bases, leaving 5 bases not matched to a gene. From germline, CDR1 is SGHDT and CDR2 YYEEEE. The CDR3 spells CASSSPGQGAGYTF. CDR3 in DNA: TGTGCCAGCAGCTCCCCAGGACAGGGGGCTGGCTACACCTTC.

This CDR3 is CASSPTGGEQFF. The CDR3 DNA reads as TGTGCCAGCAGCCCAACAGGGGGCGAGCAGTTCTTC. The chain joins TRBV7-8 to TRBJ2-1; the match to TRBD1 covers 9 bases. This CDR3 has 12 amino acids. V lost 5 bases and J lost 10; bases outside the gene matches: 3. The V gene's germline CDR1 is SGHVS and CDR2 FQNEAQ.

This sequence joins TRBV4-3 and TRBJ2-3, with 7 bases matching TRBD2. CDR3 size: 16 residues. Per germline, CDR1 LGHNA and CDR2 YSLEER. Unmatched junction bases numbered 6, after V lost 1 base and J lost 2 bases. CDR3 sequence (DNA): TGCGCCAGCAGCCAAGTGGCGGGAGAGCCCACAGATACGCAGTATTTT. It encodes CASSQVAGEPTDTQYF.

The rearrangement uses TRBV11-2 and TRBJ2-2, with D perhaps matching TRBD2 (5 bases). The CDR3 totals 14 residues. Per germline, CDR1 SGHAT and CDR2 FQNNGV. V lost 5 bases to trimming and J lost 2 bases, with 9 bases between them. This CDR3 reads CASSQSGNTGELFF. CDR3 nucleotides: TGTGCCAGCAGCCAAAGCGGTAACACCGGGGAGCTGTTTTTT.

The chain recombines TRBV20-1 with TRBJ1-2, with D maybe TRBD1 (5 bases). The length of the CDR3 is 12 residues. V lost 3 bases to trimming and J lost 5 bases, with 10 bases between them. In germline, CDR1 is DFQATT, CDR2 SNEGSKA (reference sequence). CDR3 loop: CSASSQGYGYTF. CDR3 coding DNA: TGCAGTGCTAGTTCTCAGGGTTATGGCTACACCTTC.

The genes are TRBV19 and TRBJ1-1; no clear D gene. This CDR3 has 15 amino acids. Germline-derived CDR1 and CDR2 are LNHDA and SQIVND (reference sequence). V was pared by 3 bases and J by 0 bases, with 11 bases between. The CDR3 nucleotides are TGTGCCAGTAGTATCATGGCAGTTATGAACACTGAAGCTTTCTTT. This codes for CASSIMAVMNTEAFF.

As regards this clone: The same CDR3 can be traced to other DNA sequences in this sample. This chain links TRBV9 with TRBJ1-2, with 7 positions matching TRBD1. Trimming took 0 bases from V and 0 from J; bases not matched to a gene: 2. This CDR3 has 15 amino acids. Germline CDR1 reads SGDLS; CDR2 reads YYNGEE. The CDR3 spells CASSVGQGTNYGYTF. The CDR3 bases are TGTGCCAGCAGCGTAGGACAGGGAACTAACTATGGCTACACCTTC.

This clone was counted only a few times. The chain joins TRBV19 to TRBJ2-5; no definite D call. CDR3 size: 13 residues. CDR1 and CDR2 from the germline V gene are LNHDA and SQIVND (reference sequence). Trimming cost V 5 bases and J 1 base, with 8 bases left between them. The CDR3 sequence is CASSRRSQETQYF. The CDR3 bases are TGTGCCAGTAGTCGTAGATCCCAAGAGACCCAGTACTTC.

This chain joins TRBV5-1 and TRBJ2-1, with 11 bases identical to TRBD2. V lost 4 bases and J lost 4; bases outside the gene matches: 13. The CDR3 sequence is 18 residues long. Per germline, CDR1 SGHRS and CDR2 YFSETQ. As DNA, the CDR3 is TGCGCCAGCAGCCAGCCCTCGGCTAGCGGGGGGACTTACAATGAGCAGTTCTTC. This translates into CASSQPSASGGTYNEQFF.

The chain uses TRBV7-2 and TRBJ2-5, with D unresolved. V gave up 4 bases and J gave up 4 bases, with 16 bases separating them. Germline V lookup: CDR1 SGHTA, CDR2 FQGNSA. The length of the CDR3 is 15 residues. The CDR3 DNA sequence: TGTGCCAGCAGCTACGGCGGCAGCTCTGGAGAGACCCAGTACTTC. Translation gives CASSYGGSSGETQYF.